The present TCR beta chain was sequenced within a study of CXCR3-negative and CXCR3-positive naive CD8 T cells. Findings of the study overall: The study found that naive CXCR3-negative and CXCR3-positive cells shared TRBV-TRBJ usage, while memory cells differed.

CDR3 length: 14 amino acids. Germline-derived CDR1 and CDR2 are SGHVS and FNYEAQ. Concerning this clonotype itself: Antigen: not known.

Every CD8+ subset sample held some 300,000 flow-sorted cells, done in triplicate. The method, 5' RACE with UMI labels, was used to prepare the TRB cDNA libraries. One entry per CDR3 protein, without DNA, is what TCRdb gives after re-calling the 5' RACE reads. In all, the sample yields some 41,000 distinct CDR3 sequences. The TCR comes from a human donor in good health. Some clones in this sample may be carry-over from other donors' samples. Material for sequencing was naive CXCR3- CD8+ T cells from blood. The subset was: CD45RO-CCR7+CD27+CD95- naive CD8+ T cells lacking CXCR3 (TNR3-). The chain employs TRBV7-6 and TRBJ2-5; absent DNA, TCRdb's TRBD1 call cannot be checked. CDR3: CASSLNRVKETQYF.